A selection of T cell receptor beta chains follows, all from one sample in a study of shared clonotypes between healthy human individuals. Sequencing used immunoSEQ multiplex PCR; TCRdb keeps in-frame clones, though not all of them. The sample includes a few million clones, approximately 95% seen only once; the top ten take 0.3% to 0.4%. Source material: naive CD4+ T cells from PBMCs. These receptor sequences come from a man younger than 35 in good health. Some clones in this sample may be carry-over from other donors' samples. Both conserved end residues are trimmed from each CDR3.

>TRBV18
ASSSDVYEQY
>TRBV2
ASSVRGAGELF
>TRBV5-6
ASRRQGSKEKLF
>TRBV7-8
ASSPRAAVSTDTQY
>TRBV7-3
ASSLLGSGTDTQY
>TRBV20-1
SAGGNTIY
>TRBV25-1
ASSGTWDRDEQY
>TRBV29-1
SVVPGGYNEQF
>TRBV7-2
ASSLRVRGNYGYT
>TRBV10-2
ASSPGQGLYGYT
>TRBV6-5
ASRRKRDFDNEQF
>TRBV7-9
ASSLAGLNTEAF
>TRBV19
ASTGQGALNTEAF
>TRBV5-4
ASSLGKQGGEQY
>TRBV5-1
ASSLSNEKLF
>TRBV5-1
ASSLGPGNTGELF
>TRBV5-1
ASSLVPVDNEKLF
>TRBV9
ASSVGPGGNTIY
>TRBV9
ASSVDGRVGQETQY
>TRBV15
ATSREGGGSAF
>TRBV28
ASSSPGTGTSQY
>TRBV11-2
ASSFTGRVVSTGELF
>TRBV18
ASSTSQTGGYQPQH
>TRBV27
ASSEGRDYNEQF
>TRBV28
ASSLIGEAF
>TRBV2
ASSGDRGPKNIQY
>TRBV9
ASSVDVYNEQF
>TRBV4-2
ASSQVAGGYNEQF
>TRBV28
ASSLRSSQYNEQF
>TRBV29-1
SVASGRAPGELF
>TRBV5-8
ASSVTRRPVYEQY
>TRBV6-6
ASSPRQNYGYT
>TRBV21-1
ASSREAGPEKLF
>TRBV11-2
ASSLVGRGRDYNEQF
>TRBV27
ASRQAYDNYGYT
>TRBV28
ATTGNYGYT
>TRBV7-2
ASSLAFSSLEQY
>TRBV27
ASSSSASGRANEQF
>TRBV28
ASSLEVTLRF
>TRBV11-2
ASSLEGTSGRNEQF
>TRBV5-6
ASSLNFEQF
>TRBV5-1
ASSFTPGGLEQF
>TRBV5-1
ASTRDSNYEQY
>TRBV27
ASRGRLGDTEAF
>TRBV7-8
ASSLGDRGEQY